These T cell receptor beta chains were read from a single sample in a study of blood T cell repertoires in COVID-19. The table came from immunoSEQ multiplex PCR; TCRdb's copy has only in-frame clones and leaves some out. Here the sample spans 150,000 to 200,000 clones, more than 75% being singletons. The sequencing input was peripheral blood. These receptors were collected from a woman between 40 and 55 years old with COVID-19, enrolled during active disease. The CDR3 runs from the conserved cysteine through the conserved F or W. The D gene is left open where the match is weak. Clone size is stated in some rows and not others, as once, few, many or a class when expanded.

D gene | CDR3 length | J gene | clone size | V gene | CDR3 DNA | CDR3 protein
NA | 17 | TRBJ1-5 | NA | TRBV7-3 | TGTGCCAGCAGCTTAAAGTGGGCCTCCGGTGGCAATCAGCCCCAGCATTTT | CASSLKWASGGNQPQHF
NA | 15 | TRBJ2-7 | once | TRBV5-1 | TGCGCCAGCAGCTCTAATCACCCAGGGCGCGACGAGCAGTACTTC | CASSSNHPGRDEQYF
NA | 13 | TRBJ2-5 | once | TRBV5-4 | TGTGCCAGCCTAGCAAGGGCTGGCCAGGGGGAGGACTTC | CASLARAGQGEDF
TRBD1 | 15 | TRBJ1-2 | NA | TRBV6-6 | TGTGCCAGCGCTATCTCGGACAGGCTACATCTGGGCTACACCTTC | CASAISDRLHLGYTF
TRBD2 | 15 | TRBJ2-2 | NA | TRBV19 | TGTGCCAGTAGTCGGGACGGGAGGAGGACCGGGGAGCTGTTTTTT | CASSRDGRRTGELFF
TRBD1 | 14 | TRBJ2-1 | NA | TRBV5-1 | TGCGCCAGCAGCGGAGGGACAGGGGGTATTGAGCAGTTCTTC | CASSGGTGGIEQFF
TRBD2 | 17 | TRBJ2-7 | NA | TRBV19 | TGTGCCAGTAGTATATCGGGTCGGACTAGTTTCCCCTACGAGCAGTACTTC | CASSISGRTSFPYEQYF
NA | 18 | TRBJ2-2 | once | TRBV18 | TGTGCCAGCTCACCAGAAGGGCGGGGCATGGGAGTCACCGGGGAGCTGTTTTTT | CASSPEGRGMGVTGELFF
NA | 15 | TRBJ1-3 | NA | TRBV28 | TGTGCCAGCAGGACACAGGGTTTCTCTGGAAACACCATATATTTT | CASRTQGFSGNTIYF
NA | 15 | TRBJ2-3 | NA | TRBV21-1 | TGTGCCAGCCCCCTTGGACAGGGGGCGGAGGATACGCAGTATTTT | CASPLGQGAEDTQYF
NA | 15 | TRBJ2-2 | NA | TRBV5-4 | TGTGCCAGCAGCCATAGGGGGAGTCTCACCGGGGAGCTGTTTTTT | CASSHRGSLTGELFF
NA | 15 | TRBJ2-2 | few | TRBV5-1 | TGCGCCAGCAGCTTTTTGACAGACGCGGCCGGGGAGCTGTTTTTT | CASSFLTDAAGELFF
NA | 15 | TRBJ2-7 | once | TRBV7-6 | TGTGCCAGCAGCTTAACCGCAAAACAGGGCTACGAGCAGTACTTC | CASSLTAKQGYEQYF
TRBD2 | 12 | TRBJ2-7 | NA | TRBV19 | TGTGCCAGTGCTAGCGGGAGCTACGAGCAGTACTTC | CASASGSYEQYF
TRBD2 | 15 | TRBJ2-1 | NA | TRBV19 | TGTGCCAGTAATAGGGCTAGCGGAAAATACAATGAGCAGTTCTTC | CASNRASGKYNEQFF
NA | 12 | TRBJ2-3 | NA | TRBV3-1/TRBV3-2 | TGTGCCAGCAGCCAAATCGCAGATACGCAGTATTTT | CASSQIADTQYF
TRBD1 | 14 | TRBJ1-5 | NA | TRBV10-3 | TGTGCCATCAGCCCGACAGGGAGAAATCAGCCCCAGCATTTT | CAISPTGRNQPQHF
NA | 14 | TRBJ1-4 | NA | TRBV25-1 | TGTGCCAGCAGCTCTCACCTGCTAAATGAAAAACTGTTTTTT | CASSSHLLNEKLFF
TRBD1 | 15 | TRBJ2-1 | NA | TRBV6-5 | TGTGCCAGCAGTTACTCAGGACAGGGGAAAAGTGAGCAGTTCTTC | CASSYSGQGKSEQFF
NA | 18 | TRBJ1-3 | NA | TRBV19 | TGTGCCAGTACACTAATCGAAAAAGGGGGACGCTCTGGAAACACCATATATTTT | CASTLIEKGGRSGNTIYF
TRBD2 | 18 | TRBJ2-5 | NA | TRBV11-2 | TGTGCCAGCAGCTTAGGGCCTAGCGGGAGCTCAGGGGGAGAGACCCAGTACTTC | CASSLGPSGSSGGETQYF
NA | 19 | TRBJ1-5 | NA | TRBV6-1 | TGTGCCAGCAGTGAAGTTTACGTTACGGTGATTTATAGCAATCAGCCCCAGCATTTT | CASSEVYVTVIYSNQPQHF
TRBD1 | 16 | TRBJ1-5 | NA | TRBV6-6 | TGTGCCAGCAGATTATGGACAGGCGATAGCAATCAGCCCCAGCATTTT | CASRLWTGDSNQPQHF
TRBD2 | 16 | TRBJ2-1 | NA | TRBV5-1 | TGCGCCAGCAGCTTAACCGGGACTAGCGGGTACAATGAGCAGTTCTTC | CASSLTGTSGYNEQFF
TRBD2 | 17 | TRBJ2-7 | NA | TRBV3-1/TRBV3-2 | TGTGCCAGCAGCCACTTATTAGCGGGGGGGCGGGTAACTGAGCAGTACTTC | CASSHLLAGGRVTEQYF
TRBD2 | 17 | TRBJ2-1 | few | TRBV29-1 | TGCAGCGTCCCCGGGACTAGCGGACTAGGCTCCTACAATGAGCAGTTCTTC | CSVPGTSGLGSYNEQFF
TRBD1 | 14 | TRBJ1-2 | few | TRBV7-3 | TGTGCCAGCAGCCCTGGACAGGGGGCGCCCGGCTACACCTTC | CASSPGQGAPGYTF
TRBD2 | 17 | TRBJ2-1 | NA | TRBV10-1 | TGCGCCAGCAAAAAGCCGGGACTAGCGGGGGCCTACAATGAGCAGTTCTTC | CASKKPGLAGAYNEQFF
TRBD1 | 12 | TRBJ2-3 | NA | TRBV11-1 | TGTGCCAGCAGCCCCGGACAGGGTCCGCAGTATTTT | CASSPGQGPQYF
NA | 18 | TRBJ1-6 | NA | TRBV6-1 | TGTGCCAGCAGTGACCCGAATCCAGACAGGCTGAGTAATTCACCCCTCCACTTT | CASSDPNPDRLSNSPLHF
TRBD2 | 16 | TRBJ2-5 | NA | TRBV19 | TGTGCCAGTAAGGGATGGGCTAGCGGACTGCAAGAGACCCAGTACTTC | CASKGWASGLQETQYF
NA | 14 | TRBJ1-6 | once | TRBV6-5 | TGTGCCAGTGACCGAGCGTCGGGTAATTCACCCCTCCACTTT | CASDRASGNSPLHF
TRBD1 | 14 | TRBJ2-3 | NA | TRBV6-1 | TGTGCCAGCAGTGACCAGGGGGCAGCAGATACGCAGTATTTT | CASSDQGAADTQYF
TRBD1 | 15 | TRBJ1-1 | NA | TRBV5-6 | TGTGCCAGCAGCTTACTTGGGACAGAGAACACTGAAGCTTTCTTT | CASSLLGTENTEAFF
TRBD2 | 15 | TRBJ2-2 | NA | TRBV11-3 | TGTGCCAGCAGCTTAGACCAGCGGGAGACCGGGGAGCTGTTTTTT | CASSLDQRETGELFF
TRBD1 | 16 | TRBJ1-6 | NA | TRBV3-1/TRBV3-2 | TGTGCCAGCAGCCGCGAGCTGACAGGGAAGGAGTCACCCCTCCACTTT | CASSRELTGKESPLHF
TRBD1 | 15 | TRBJ1-1 | NA | TRBV30 | TGTGCCTGGAGCACAGAATACAGGGGTCGTGATGAAGCTTTCTTT | CAWSTEYRGRDEAFF
TRBD1 | 14 | TRBJ1-2 | NA | TRBV6-2/TRBV6-3 | TGTGCCAGCAGTTTCGACAGGGATGACTATGGCTACACCTTC | CASSFDRDDYGYTF
NA | 16 | TRBJ1-3 | NA | TRBV11-3 | TGTGCCAGCAGCTTAGGGGGAGCTAACTCTGGAAACACCATATATTTT | CASSLGGANSGNTIYF